The rows below give T cell receptor beta chains drawn from one sample of a study of blood T cell repertoires in COVID-19. Some clones are missing from TCRdb's copy, which holds only in-frame ones; the method was immunoSEQ multiplex PCR. Of fewer than 95,000 clones listed, about 90% are singletons. Material: peripheral blood. These receptors all come from a male donor with acute or convalescent COVID-19. CDR3s include the opening cysteine and the closing phenylalanine or tryptophan. Expanded clones get a size class; other rows say once, few or many, or leave the size out.

V gene: TRBV12-3/TRBV12-4
clone size: .
CDR3 protein: CASSQQGRYGYTF

V gene: TRBV18
clone size: .
CDR3 protein: CASSLGQGSSQETQYF

V gene: TRBV18
clone size: .
CDR3 protein: CASSPPGQGALEQYF

V gene: TRBV5-6
clone size: .
CDR3 protein: CASSLRTSGGALDEQFF

V gene: TRBV30
clone size: .
CDR3 protein: CAFRGYGYTF

V gene: TRBV5-4
clone size: .
CDR3 protein: CASSRDTIYEQYF

V gene: TRBV6-5
clone size: .
CDR3 protein: CASRGEPNTEAFF

V gene: TRBV6-1
clone size: .
CDR3 protein: CASSETYPGQQVWETQYF

V gene: TRBV25-1
clone size: few
CDR3 protein: CASRPRTGATGELFF

V gene: TRBV4-2
clone size: .
CDR3 protein: CASSQALAGDTDTQYF

V gene: TRBV28
clone size: once
CDR3 protein: CASTVDRRTEAFF

V gene: TRBV5-1
clone size: .
CDR3 protein: CASSQNGQGATEAFF

V gene: TRBV4-2
clone size: .
CDR3 protein: CASSQGAGAGLAEKLFF

V gene: TRBV3-1/TRBV3-2
clone size: .
CDR3 protein: CASSQAPVNYGYTF

V gene: TRBV10-2
clone size: .
CDR3 protein: CASSEPGQGREQYF

V gene: TRBV14
clone size: .
CDR3 protein: CASSQDLGQGYGYTF

V gene: TRBV13
clone size: .
CDR3 protein: CASAISPRDTGELFF

V gene: TRBV20-1
clone size: .
CDR3 protein: CSASLALMGAMETQYF